The text below deals with one T cell receptor beta chain. Antigen: not known. The sample originates from a study of cytomegalovirus exposure and HLA in healthy donors. It was healthy bone marrow donors who served as donors. Study observations and caveats: In a later analysis, about 17,000 TCR beta sequences were associated with HLA alleles at 0.05 false discovery rate. Later work found most CMV-associated TCR beta chains apparently HLA-restricted.

The ends lost 6 bases at V and 12 bases at J; junction bases unmatched: 12. The V gene's germline CDR1 is MNHNY and CDR2 SVGAGI (reference sequence). This CDR3 comprises 15 residues. Amplification used 60 Vbeta primers and 13 Jbeta primers. Sequencing used immunoSEQ multiplex PCR; TCRdb keeps in-frame clones, though not all of them. The sample carries about 41,000 clones, over 75% recorded once. This receptor was taken from a man in his fifties in good health and CMV-seronegative. Material for sequencing was PBMCs. The V gene is TRBV6-6, the J gene TRBJ2-1; 12 positions match TRBD2. The CDR3 bases are TGTGCCAGCAGCCGCGCTAGCGGGAGGGCCATAGGGCAGTTCTTC. Residues: CASSRASGRAIGQFF.